These 14 T cell receptor beta chains were all obtained from the same sample, sequenced in a study of T cell clones after liver transplantation. Libraries were prepared by immunoSEQ multiplex PCR; TCRdb keeps only in-frame clonotypes and omits some of them. The sample gives more than 95,000 clones, around 86% of which show up once; over 0.9% is in the top ten. The sample in question was CD4+ T cells from blood, obtained before liver transplant. These receptors were taken from a human donor who received a liver transplant.

V gene TRBV14 combines with J gene TRBJ1-2; 9 nucleotides match TRBD1. The CDR3 runs 16 residues. Per germline, CDR1 SGHDN and CDR2 FVKESK. V was pared by 0 bases and J by 2 bases, with 4 bases of the junction left unmatched. CDR3 DNA: TGTGCCAGCAGCCAAGATTGGGACAGGGTCAACTATGGCTACACCTTC. It codes for CASSQDWDRVNYGYTF.

This chain joins TRBV5-8 and TRBJ2-3, with D possibly called TRBD1 or TRBD2 (6 bases each). The V and J ends lost 1 base and 3 bases respectively, with 12 bases between them. Germline lookup yields CDR1 SGHTS and CDR2 YDEGEE. The CDR3 length is 15 residues. The CDR3 here is CASSLYGGSTDTQYF. CDR3 DNA sequence: TGTGCCAGCAGCTTGTACGGGGGCTCGACAGATACGCAGTATTTT. Looking up the rest from reference TRBV5-8 and TRBJ2-3 gives the full variable domain: EAGVTQSPTHLIKTRGQQATLRCSPISGHTSVYWYQQALGLGLQFLLWYDEGEERNRGNFPPRFSGRQFPNYSSELNVNALELEDSALYLCASSLYGGSTDTQYFGPGTRLTVL.

The V and J genes are TRBV5-1 and TRBJ1-3; 7 bases match TRBD1. The CDR3 runs to 17 residues. Per germline, CDR1 SGHRS and CDR2 YFSETQ. J gave up 3 bases and V 0 bases, and 9 bases lay outside the gene matches. As DNA, the CDR3 is TGCGCCAGCAGCTTGGGGGGCCAGACAGGGCTTGGAAACACCATATATTTT. Amino acid sequence: CASSLGGQTGLGNTIYF.

The V gene is TRBV9, the J gene TRBJ2-1, with 14 nucleotides matching TRBD2. V dropped 0 bases and J dropped 9; count of bases not matched to a gene: 5. The CDR3 runs 16 residues. The germline CDR1 and CDR2 sequences are SGDLS and YYNGEE. The DNA of the CDR3 is TGTGCCAGCAGCGTAGACGGGACTAGCGGGAGAAGTGAGCAGTTCTTC. This sequence encodes CASSVDGTSGRSEQFF.

The V gene is TRBV28, the J gene TRBJ2-4; maybe TRBD1 (6 bases). Looked up from germline, CDR1 is MDHEN and CDR2 is SYDVKM. The V end lost 8 bases, the J end lost 0 bases, and 11 bases lay between the germline ends. This CDR3 spans 14 amino acids. In DNA, the CDR3 is TGTGCCAGCGAAGGGGGAGTAGCCAAAAACATTCAGTACTTC. This codes for CASEGGVAKNIQYF.

The chain uses TRBV7-2 and TRBJ2-2; 11 bases are shared with TRBD1. The junction had 7 bases not matched to a gene; V was cut back by 3 bases and J by 4 bases. Germline CDR1 and CDR2: SGHTA and FQGNSA. The CDR3 loop spans 17 amino acids. In DNA form, the CDR3 reads TGTGCCAGCAGCTTCGGGACAGGGGGGCTGGGCACCGGGGAGCTGTTTTTT. Its protein is CASSFGTGGLGTGELFF.

This clone appeared a few times. The rearrangement uses TRBV27 and TRBJ1-2, with D maybe TRBD1 (6 bases). V lost 2 bases and J lost 4, with 17 bases in between. The germline CDR1 and CDR2 sequences are MNHEY and SMNVEV (reference sequence). The CDR3 contains 16 residues. The CDR3 sequence: CASSLAGAPGGYGYTF. The CDR3 coding sequence is TGTGCCAGCAGTTTAGCGGGGGCTCCCGGTGGCTATGGCTACACCTTC.

This rearrangement joins TRBV27 to TRBJ2-7; 12 bases line up with TRBD1. The junction had 9 bases not matched to a gene; V was cut back by 7 bases and J by 5 bases. The CDR3 consists of 15 residues. Germline CDR1 reads MNHEY; CDR2 reads SMNVEV (reference sequence). CDR3 nucleotide sequence: TGTGCCAGCATCAAAACCGGGACAGGGGGCAACGAGCAGTACTTC. As protein: CASIKTGTGGNEQYF.

The rearrangement joins TRBV10-1 to TRBJ2-2, with 12 positions matching TRBD1. This CDR3 has 16 amino acids. J gave up 6 bases and V 4 bases, and 6 bases lay outside the gene matches. Germline V gives CDR1 WNHNN, CDR2 SYGVQD (reference sequence). This CDR3 is CASSGPGQGAAGELFF. The DNA for the CDR3 is TGCGCCAGCAGTGGCCCGGGACAGGGGGCAGCCGGGGAGCTGTTTTTT.

The V and J genes are TRBV6-5 and TRBJ1-2, with D perhaps matching TRBD1 (6 bases). CDR3 length equals 12 residues. Germline V gives CDR1 MNHEY, CDR2 SVGAGI. Trimming took off 6 bases at V and 8 bases at J, with 13 bases between the two ends. The CDR3 region has the DNA TGTGCCAGCAGGGGGGGGCTGTCCGGCTACACCTTC. Translation gives CASRGGLSGYTF.

This clone appeared a few times. CDR3 region: CASSLSSVTTEAFF. In DNA form, the CDR3 reads TGTGCCAGCAGCTTGTCGTCAGTGACTACCGAAGCTTTCTTT. The chain recombines TRBV5-8 with TRBJ1-1; no firm D call. The CDR3 has 14 residues. V lost 1 base to trimming and J lost 8 bases, with 15 bases between them. CDR1 is SGHTS and CDR2 is YDEGEE in the germline V gene.

The chain employs TRBV23-1 and TRBJ2-1; 8 bases are a match to TRBD1. TRBV23-1 is an open reading frame, and its role is uncertain. There are 18 residues in the CDR3. V trimming: 3 bases; J trimming: 0 bases; junction bases outside the gene matches: 10. In DNA, the CDR3 is TGCGCCAGCAGTCATCGGACAGGGCGTTCGAGCTCCTACAATGAGCAGTTCTTC. Its protein is CASSHRTGRSSSYNEQFF.

This clone was seen a single time. This chain connects TRBV4-2 to TRBJ2-1; the D gene is possibly TRBD2 (6 bases). Germline-derived CDR1 and CDR2 are LGHNA and YNFKEQ. V lost 0 bases and J lost 10, with 13 bases in between. CDR3 length: 14 amino acids. The CDR3, as DNA: TGTGCCAGCAGCCAAGATCCTGCGGAGGGGGAGCAGTTCTTC. Translated: CASSQDPAEGEQFF.

The chain links TRBV2 to TRBJ2-3; the match to TRBD1 covers 10 bases. V dropped 10 bases and J dropped 3; count of bases not matched to a gene: 7. The germline CDR1 and CDR2 sequences are SNHLY and FYNNEI. This CDR3 is built from 14 residues. The CDR3: CATLRDRGTDTQYF. As DNA, the CDR3 is TGTGCCACCCTCCGGGACAGGGGTACAGATACGCAGTATTTT.